A single sample is the source of the 25 T cell receptor beta chains below, sequenced in a study of blood T cell repertoires in COVID-19 (dated by TCRdb to about 2020). Library preparation employed the immunoSEQ multiplex PCR assay. This is the immuneACCESS table as TCRdb keeps it, with only in-frame sequences that have V and J called. A part of the clones is gone; compared with another copy, unresolved V genes explain less than half, and the rest is unexplained. The sample table contains 250,000 to 300,000 clones; only one count was recorded for around nine tenths of them. In total, the top ten clones hold 10% of the sample. The sample comprised peripheral blood. These TCRs come from a woman in her 70s with COVID-19, enrolled during active disease.

This chain uses TRBV14 with TRBJ1-2; TRBD1 matches 10 bases. V trimming: 1 base; J trimming: 2 bases; junction bases outside the gene matches: 7. CDR3 length: 17 residues. Germline V CDR1 and CDR2: SGHDN, FVKESK. The CDR3 DNA follows: TGTGCCAGCAGCCAAGTCTTTAAGGACAGGGGGAACTATGGCTACACCTTC. Protein: CASSQVFKDRGNYGYTF.

The V and J genes are TRBV10-3 and TRBJ2-3, with 14 bases identical to TRBD2. The CDR3 contains 16 residues. The V gene's germline CDR1 is ENHRY and CDR2 SYGVKD. V lost 2 bases, J lost 14 bases, and 12 bases stayed unmatched. The CDR3 nucleotides are TGTGCCATCAGTGAGGGGGGAAGGGGGACTAGCGGGAGACGGTATTTT. This sequence encodes CAISEGGRGTSGRRYF.

V usage is TRBV19 and J usage is TRBJ2-7; D might be TRBD2 (5 bases). V was pared by 3 bases and J by 4 bases, with 7 bases between. This CDR3 is built from 12 residues. CDR1 and CDR2 from the germline V gene are LNHDA and SQIVND (reference sequence). CDR3: CASSIPGYEQYF. The CDR3 region has the DNA TGTGCCAGTAGTATTCCGGGATACGAGCAGTACTTC.

The table lists this clone with a count of one. V usage is TRBV30 and J usage is TRBJ2-7; the D gene is possibly TRBD2 (6 bases). This CDR3 has 13 amino acids. Trimming stripped 3 bases from V and 2 bases from J, with 11 bases between. CDR1 and CDR2 (germline): GTSNPN, SVGIG (reference sequence). CDR3 sequence reads: CAWSGGSTYEQYF. CDR3 coding DNA: TGTGCCTGGAGCGGGGGTTCCACCTACGAGCAGTACTTC.

For this clone: This specimen includes other DNA sequences encoding the same CDR3. This chain joins TRBV3-1 (or the pseudogene TRBV3-2) and TRBJ1-1; D might be TRBD1 (5 bases). Looked up from germline, CDR1 is LGHDT and CDR2 is YNNKEL (reference sequence). CDR3 size: 13 residues. Trimming stripped 1 base from V and 4 bases from J, with 7 bases between. DNA for the CDR3: TGTGCCAGCAGCCAAGGGGGGGGCACTGAAGCTTTCTTT. Translating it yields CASSQGGGTEAFF.

The V and J genes are TRBV24-1 and TRBJ2-5, with 11 bases aligning to TRBD1. The CDR3 covers 16 residues. The V gene end was trimmed by 5 bases and the J gene end by 1 base; junction bases not matched to a gene: 5. CDR1 is KGHDR, CDR2 SFDVKD, per germline. CDR3 protein: CATSALGQGVQETQYF. The CDR3 nucleotides read TGTGCCACCAGTGCCCTGGGACAGGGGGTCCAAGAGACCCAGTACTTC.

This clone showed up just once. The gene calls are TRBV20-1 and TRBJ2-7, with D possibly being TRBD2 (5 bases). Germline-derived CDR1 and CDR2 are DFQATT and SNEGSKA (reference sequence). There are 11 residues in the CDR3. V shed 6 bases and J shed 4 bases, with 10 bases lying between them. CDR3 residues: CSASGNYEQYF. The DNA of the CDR3 is TGCAGTGCGTCGGGGAATTACGAGCAGTACTTC.

CDR3 nucleotides: TGTGCCAGTAGTAACAGGGTAGGAGACACTGAAGCTTTCTTT. Its translation is CASSNRVGDTEAFF. The chain uses TRBV19 and TRBJ1-1, with a tentative D call TRBD1 (6 bases). Looked up from germline, CDR1 is LNHDA and CDR2 is SQIVND (reference sequence). This CDR3 spans 14 amino acids. Trimming took 4 bases from V and 3 from J, leaving 12 bases between them.

The chain has TRBV7-3 and TRBJ1-1; 9 positions agree with TRBD1. The CDR3 has 14 amino acids. The ends lost 11 bases at V and 2 bases at J; junction bases unmatched: 9. Germline V gene sequence: CDR1 SGHTA, CDR2 FQGTGA. DNA for the CDR3: TGTGCCCGCATCCGGGACAGGGCCAACACTGAAGCTTTCTTT. Encoded protein: CARIRDRANTEAFF.

This sequence joins TRBV5-1 and TRBJ1-5; TRBD1 matches 9 bases. The germline CDR1 and CDR2 sequences are SGHRS and YFSETQ. The J segment lost 4 bases and the V segment lost 5 bases, leaving 7 bases of the junction unmatched. This CDR3 spans 15 amino acids. DNA of the CDR3: TGCGCCAGCAGTCGCGGACAGGGGTCGAATCAGCCCCAGCATTTT. Translation gives CASSRGQGSNQPQHF.

The chain joins TRBV9 to TRBJ2-1, with D perhaps matching TRBD1 (5 bases). Trimming took 0 bases from V and 1 from J, leaving 11 bases between them. The CDR3 is made up of 16 amino acids. CDR1 and CDR2 from the germline V gene are SGDLS and YYNGEE. The CDR3 region is CASSVGSRQSYNEQFF. DNA for the CDR3: TGTGCCAGCAGCGTAGGGTCGAGACAGTCCTACAATGAGCAGTTCTTC.

This chain's CDR3 is CASSQDSAHLFF. CDR3 sequence (DNA): TGCGCCAGCAGCCAAGATTCTGCGCATCTGTTCTTC. This sequence joins TRBV4-1 and TRBJ2-1; D is unclear. V lost 0 bases and J lost 15, with 12 bases in between. Germline CDR1 MGHRA, CDR2 YSYEKL. This CDR3 contains 12 residues.

J is TRBJ2-5 and V is TRBV20-1, with D hard to call. V was trimmed by 3 bases and J by 8 bases, leaving 7 bases between them. This CDR3 comprises 10 residues. CDR1 is DFQATT and CDR2 is SNEGSKA in the germline V gene (reference sequence). CDR3 nucleotide sequence: TGCAGTGCTAGCCAGGCTACCCAGTACTTC. Encoded protein: CSASQATQYF.

J is TRBJ1-5 and V is TRBV15; 7 bases line up with TRBD1. This CDR3 comprises 19 residues. With 4 bases clipped from V and 0 bases from J, the junction kept 15 bases outside the gene matches. Per the germline V gene, CDR1 is LNHNV and CDR2 is YYDKDF (reference sequence). For the CDR3, the DNA is TGTGCCACCAGCATGTGGGGGACAGTCAGTCAGAATAGCAATCAGCCCCAGCATTTT. Translated, it gives CATSMWGTVSQNSNQPQHF.

V is TRBV30 and J is TRBJ2-7; D is perhaps TRBD1 (5 bases). The V and J ends lost 0 bases and 3 bases respectively, with 9 bases between them. Germline CDR1 GTSNPN, CDR2 SVGIG (reference sequence). This CDR3 spans 13 amino acids. The CDR3 region is CAWSVQANYEQYF. DNA of the CDR3: TGTGCCTGGAGTGTACAGGCCAACTACGAGCAGTACTTC.

The V call is TRBV30, the J call TRBJ2-3, with 10 positions matching TRBD2. Germline loops: CDR1 GTSNPN, CDR2 SVGIG (reference sequence). This CDR3 has 14 residues. The V gene end was trimmed by 4 bases and the J gene end by 3 bases; junction bases not matched to a gene: 4. In nucleotides, the CDR3 is TGTGCCTGGAAACTAGCGGGGCCGACAGATACGCAGTATTTT. It specifies CAWKLAGPTDTQYF.

The J gene is TRBJ2-1, the V gene TRBV7-6; tentatively, D is TRBD2 (6 bases). Trimming stripped 0 bases from V and 3 bases from J, with 9 bases between. The CDR3 sequence is 15 residues long. Germline V lookup: CDR1 SGHVS, CDR2 FNYEAQ. The CDR3 reads CASSLAVRDYNEQFF. The CDR3 nucleotides are TGTGCCAGCAGCTTAGCAGTGCGGGACTACAATGAGCAGTTCTTC. Full variable domain (rest looked up from reference TRBV7-6 and TRBJ2-1): GAGVSQSPRYKVTKRGQDVALRCDPISGHVSLYWYRQALGQGPEFLTYFNYEAQQDKSGLPNDRFSAERPEGSISTLTIQRTEQRDSAMYRCASSLAVRDYNEQFFGPGTRLTVL.

The chain links TRBV12-5 to TRBJ2-2; tentative D call: TRBD1 (6 bases). With 6 bases removed from V and 6 bases from J, the gap between germline ends came to 14 bases. Germline values: CDR1 LGHNT, CDR2 FRNRAP. The CDR3 is 14 residues long. CDR3 region: CASGPPGDPGELFF. The CDR3 DNA reads as TGTGCTAGTGGCCCCCCAGGGGATCCCGGGGAGCTGTTTTTT.

This clone was seen only once. The chain employs TRBV3-1 (or the pseudogene TRBV3-2) and TRBJ1-6, with 7 bases identical to TRBD1. Germline V lookup: CDR1 LGHDT, CDR2 YNNKEL (reference sequence). The CDR3 is 16 amino acids. V dropped 1 base and J dropped 10; count of bases not matched to a gene: 10. Here the CDR3 reads CASSQAPPGGRSPLHF. The CDR3 DNA follows: TGTGCCAGCAGCCAAGCTCCCCCAGGGGGTCGCTCACCCCTCCACTTT.

This clone was seen a handful of times. This chain uses TRBV24-1 with TRBJ2-2; no firm D call. The V end was cut by 4 bases, the J end by 7 bases, with 12 bases between. This CDR3 is 14 amino acids long. Germline CDR1 reads KGHDR; CDR2 reads SFDVKD. The CDR3 sequence: CATSESTFGGELFF. CDR3 coding DNA: TGTGCCACCAGTGAGTCTACCTTCGGCGGGGAGCTGTTTTTT.

The CDR3 sequence: CASSPGSGSSYNEQFF. The CDR3 region has the DNA TGTGCCAGCAGTCCGGGTAGCGGTAGCTCCTACAATGAGCAGTTCTTC. The chain uses TRBV27 and TRBJ2-1, with TRBD2 as a possible D gene (6 bases). CDR1 and CDR2 from the germline V gene are MNHEY and SMNVEV (reference sequence). The CDR3 covers 16 residues. The V end lost 5 bases, the J end lost 0 bases, and 14 bases lay between the germline ends.

This rearrangement joins TRBV19 to TRBJ1-1; 8 nucleotides agree with TRBD1. J lost 4 bases, V lost 2 bases, and 9 bases had no gene match. From germline, CDR1 is LNHDA and CDR2 SQIVND (reference sequence). CDR3 size: 16 residues. Here the CDR3 reads CASSILTGTGTTEAFF. The CDR3 DNA follows: TGTGCCAGTAGTATATTAACCGGGACAGGAACCACTGAAGCTTTCTTT.

The J gene is TRBJ2-7, the V gene TRBV28; TRBD1 agrees at 8 bases. The CDR3 totals 15 residues. Losses at the gene ends were 2 bases for V and 6 bases for J; bases not matched to a gene: 9. CDR1 MDHEN and CDR2 SYDVKM come from the germline V gene. In DNA, the CDR3 is TGTGCCAGCAGTTTAGGGGACAGGTCTAACTCCGAGCAGTACTTC. This codes for CASSLGDRSNSEQYF.

This CDR3 reads CASKDRGDQPQHF. In DNA form, the CDR3 reads TGTGCCAGTAAAGACAGGGGTGATCAGCCCCAGCATTTT. The chain links TRBV19 to TRBJ1-5, with 8 bases lining up with TRBD1. The CDR3 covers 13 residues. Germline V gene data show CDR1 as LNHDA and CDR2 as SQIVND (reference sequence). Unmatched junction bases numbered 4, after V lost 7 bases and J lost 5 bases.

This chain uses TRBV12-3 or TRBV12-4 with TRBJ2-2; no definite D call. CDR3 length: 13 amino acids. Deletions cut 6 bases from V and 7 bases from J, with 12 bases between. The CDR3 reads CASSLQSIGELFF. CDR3 sequence (DNA): TGTGCCAGCAGCTTGCAGTCGATCGGGGAGCTGTTTTTT.